The 10 T cell receptor beta chains reported below all come from one sample, sequenced in a study of metastatic and nonmetastatic thyroid tumors. Through MiXCR, TCRdb re-clonotyped the PCR reads. The data show about 85,000 clones, about 9.1% seen once. All patients were untreated before thyroid surgery. The sample comprised blood. The receptor set was obtained from a female donor with papillary thyroid cancer or a benign thyroid nodule (not recorded which). Some clones in this sample may be carry-over from other donors' samples.

Many counts were recorded for this clone. The V and J genes are TRBV6-6 and TRBJ2-3; 10 bases agree with TRBD1. Germline loops: CDR1 MNHNY, CDR2 SVGAGI (reference sequence). The CDR3 length is 15 residues. Trimming cost V 2 bases and J 2 bases; bases outside gene matches: 1. The CDR3 loop is CASSYGTGDTDTQYF. DNA of the CDR3: TGTGCCAGCAGTTACGGGACAGGGGACACAGATACGCAGTATTTT.

This clone was seen ten or more times. The genes are TRBV12-3 or TRBV12-4 and TRBJ2-3; unclear D gene. V was trimmed by 4 bases and J by 6 bases, leaving 14 bases between them. This CDR3 comprises 14 residues. CDR3 sequence: CASSYQSPDDTQYF. The DNA of the CDR3 is TGTGCCAGCAGTTATCAGTCACCGGACGATACGCAGTATTTT.

Ten or more counts support this clone. The J gene is TRBJ1-1, the V gene TRBV14; D possibly corresponds to TRBD1 (5 bases). The CDR3 is 12 amino acids. The germline V and J ends were trimmed by 4 bases and 11 bases, with 14 bases remaining between them. Germline assignment: CDR1 SGHDN and CDR2 FVKESK. The CDR3 DNA reads TGTGCCAGCAGCCCCACAGGTATATGGGCTTTCTTT. Translation: CASSPTGIWAFF.

This clone was observed many times. V and J are TRBV2 and TRBJ2-1; 9 bases match TRBD1. Trimming cost V 3 bases and J 1 base; bases outside gene matches: 1. This CDR3 spans 15 amino acids. The germline V gene has CDR1 SNHLY and CDR2 FYNNEI. The CDR3 sequence: CASSEGTGSYNEQFF. In DNA form, the CDR3 reads TGTGCCAGCAGTGAGGGGACAGGGTCCTACAATGAGCAGTTCTTC.

In its sample, this clone was seen many times. The chain links TRBV19 to TRBJ2-5, with 12 bases identical to TRBD2. CDR3 size: 17 residues. CDR1 and CDR2 from the germline V gene are LNHDA and SQIVND (reference sequence). With 4 bases clipped from V and 5 bases from J, the junction kept 11 bases outside the gene matches. The CDR3, as DNA: TGTGCCAGTAGTAGCCCCGGGACTAGCGGGTTGGGGGAGACCCAGTACTTC. This encodes CASSSPGTSGLGETQYF.

This clone was counted at least ten times. This chain uses TRBV29-1 with TRBJ2-3, with 11 bases identical to TRBD1. The CDR3 runs to 14 residues. The J segment lost 1 base and the V segment lost 7 bases, leaving 4 bases of the junction unmatched. The germline CDR1 and CDR2 sequences are SQVTM and ANQGSEA. The CDR3 nucleotides are TGCAGCGGAGGGACAGGGGGAGGCACAGATACGCAGTATTTT. Translation gives CSGGTGGGTDTQYF.

In its sample, this clone was seen many times. V is TRBV6-5 and J is TRBJ2-7; 10 bases align to TRBD1. The CDR3 is made up of 15 amino acids. V lost 0 bases and J lost 3; bases outside the gene matches: 2. Germline V lookup: CDR1 MNHEY, CDR2 SVGAGI. The DNA of the CDR3 is TGTGCCAGCAGTTACTCGGGGGACAGGGGCTACGAGCAGTACTTC. Its translation: CASSYSGDRGYEQYF.

This clone was seen repeatedly, ten times or more. The gene calls are TRBV4-2 and TRBJ1-4, with D unresolved. Germline V lookup: CDR1 LGHNA, CDR2 YNFKEQ. CDR3 length equals 13 residues. V was clipped by 2 bases and J by 4 bases, with 5 bases between them. This CDR3 is CASSQPLNEKLFF. The CDR3 DNA reads TGTGCCAGCAGCCAACCCCTTAATGAAAAACTGTTTTTT.

Worth noting for this clone: Germline and junction disagree at one end, which may indicate a read error. The genes are TRBV5-4 and TRBJ1-6; maybe TRBD1 (5 bases). The V gene's germline CDR1 is SGHNT and CDR2 YYREEE (reference sequence). The CDR3 has 17 residues. In DNA form, the CDR3 reads TGTGCCAGCAGCTCATTAAAACAGGTTAAAGATAATTCACACCTCCACTTT. Translated: CASSSLKQVKDNSHLHF.

Ten or more counts support this clone. The chain's CDR3 is CASSRWGQGGTEAFF. The CDR3 DNA sequence: TGTGCCAGCAGTAGATGGGGACAGGGAGGAACTGAAGCTTTCTTT. The chain has TRBV6-1 and TRBJ1-1, with TRBD1 matching 9 bases. Germline V gives CDR1 MNHNS, CDR2 SASEGT. There are 15 residues in the CDR3. V lost 5 bases, J lost 5 bases, and 9 bases stayed unmatched.